This is a list of T cell receptor beta chains from one sample in a study of circulating and synovial CD4+ cells in juvenile arthritis. TCRdb keeps only in-frame clones here, not all; method: immunoSEQ multiplex PCR. The sample contains 30,000 or so clones, about 96% of which appear only once. Sequenced input: CD4+ T cells from blood. The source is a human donor with juvenile idiopathic arthritis. Both conserved end residues are part of each CDR3. A D gene is named only where the DNA matches it firmly. Some rows mark clone size as missing; the rest say once, few, many or name a class of expanded clone.

13,TRBJ1-1,TRBV28,-,-,TGTGCCAGCAGCCCAACTCCTTCGACTGAAGCTTTCTTT,CASSPTPSTEAFF
16,TRBJ2-1,TRBV4-1,-,TRBD1,TGCGCCAGCAGCCAAGTTGACAGGGCTCCCCACAATGAGCAGTTCTTC,CASSQVDRAPHNEQFF
14,TRBJ1-6,TRBV6-5,-,TRBD1,TGTGCCAGCACCCTGGGACAGAATAATTCCCCCCTCCACTTT,CASTLGQNNSPLHF
12,TRBJ2-3,TRBV10-2,-,-,TGCGCCAGCAGGGGGGCATTGGATACGCAGTATTTT,CASRGALDTQYF
15,TRBJ1-1,TRBV29-1,-,-,TGCAGCGTTGTCGCACTGGTCCGTCGGAACACTGAAGCTTTCTTT,CSVVALVRRNTEAFF
13,TRBJ1-4,TRBV7-9,-,-,TGTGCCAGCAGCGGACTAAAAAGCGAAAAACTGTTTTTT,CASSGLKSEKLFF
15,TRBJ2-7,TRBV28,-,-,TGTGCCAGCAGTCCTACAGGGCTTAGCTCCTACGAGCAGTACTTC,CASSPTGLSSYEQYF
15,TRBJ2-3,TRBV6-5,-,TRBD1,TGTGCCAGCAGTTACCCGTCGACAGGGATAGATACGCAGTATTTT,CASSYPSTGIDTQYF
11,TRBJ1-4,TRBV30,-,-,TGTGCCTGGGATTTCGGGGTCAAACTGTTTTTT,CAWDFGVKLFF
14,TRBJ2-5,TRBV18,-,TRBD2,TGTGCCAGCTCACCAGCGGGAGGCGGAGAGACCCAGTACTTC,CASSPAGGGETQYF
14,TRBJ1-6,TRBV6-1,-,TRBD1,TGTGCCAGCAGGCTGACAGGGGTTAATTCCCCCCTCCACTTT,CASRLTGVNSPLHF
16,TRBJ2-3,TRBV28,-,-,TGTGCCAGCAGCCGAACAGGGCCCACTTTCACAGATACGCAGTATTTT,CASSRTGPTFTDTQYF
16,TRBJ2-7,TRBV2,-,TRBD2,TGTGCCAGCAGTGACGTGGGACTAGCGGAGGTCTACGAGCAGTACTTC,CASSDVGLAEVYEQYF
10,TRBJ1-2,TRBV30,once,-,TGTGCCTGGAGCGGTAATGGCTACACCTTC,CAWSGNGYTF
14,TRBJ1-3,TRBV25-1,-,-,TGTGCCAGCAGTGACATAAGGGGGGAGGGCACCATATATTTT,CASSDIRGEGTIYF
14,TRBJ2-2,TRBV6-1,-,-,TGTGCCAGCATTACGGGACACAACACCGGGGAGCTGTTTTTT,CASITGHNTGELFF
18,TRBJ2-6,TRBV2,-,-,TGTGCCAGCAGTGAAGAAGGGGGCAGGGGAGGAGGGGCCAACGTCCTGACTTTC,CASSEEGGRGGGANVLTF
16,TRBJ2-1,TRBV2,-,-,TGTGCCAGCAGTGAACCTTTGGCGGCGACGGTCGATGAGCAGTTCTTC,CASSEPLAATVDEQFF